The present entry profiles one TCR beta chain with its context. These data belong to a study of blood T cell repertoires in COVID-19. As for the study in general: The United States, Italy and Spain provided the acute and convalescent COVID-19 samples. T cells, B-cell-depleted T cells, or PBMCs provided the cDNA or gDNA that served as material.

Original data processing: Using reference gene primer amplification, nucleated cell counts were estimated. TCRdb's table, derived via immunoSEQ multiplex PCR, lists solely in-frame clones and lacks some. The V and J calls and clone size come from that table; D and trimming were worked out from the DNA. The table has around 160,000 clones, 89% seen once. This CDR3 region has 14 residues. Germline-derived CDR1 and CDR2 are SGDLS and YYNGEE. The germline V and J ends were trimmed by 0 bases and 7 bases, with 11 bases remaining between them. J is TRBJ2-1 and V is TRBV9; D is possibly TRBD2 (6 bases). The clonotype was recovered from a man aged 55 to 69 with acute or convalescent COVID-19. The sample comprised peripheral blood. DNA of the CDR3: TGTGCCAGCAGCGTAGGTACGGAGGGGAATGAGCAGTTCTTC. This translates into CASSVGTEGNEQFF. Together with reference TRBV9 and TRBJ2-1, the CDR3 gives the full variable domain: DSGVTQTPKHLITATGQRVTLRCSPRSGDLSVYWYQQSLDQGLQFLIQYYNGEERAKGNILERFSAQQFPDLHSELNLSSLELGDSALYFCASSVGTEGNEQFFGPGTRLTVL.